This TCR beta chain derives from a study of OX40 agonist ivuxolimab in advanced cancers. Study in general: Dose-escalation subjects each had hepatocellular carcinoma, melanoma, renal cell or head and neck cancer.

Trimming shortened V by 2 bases and J by 10 bases, and 10 bases separated the two germline ends. The CDR3 is 12 amino acids. Germline V gene lookup returns CDR1 SGHRS and CDR2 YFSETQ. On this clone itself: What it binds is not known.

The table came from immunoSEQ multiplex PCR; TCRdb's copy has only in-frame clones and leaves some out. The data show tens of thousands of clones, roughly nine tenths seen once. Study-wide results and caveats: Circulating CD4+ and CD8+ T cells showed clonal expansion by week 6 at 0.1 to 3.0 mg/kg.

The genes are TRBV5-1 and TRBJ2-1; D possibly uses TRBD1 or TRBD2 (5 bases each). This clonotype originated in an adult with an advanced solid tumor such as melanoma, head and neck, liver or kidney cancer. Sequenced here: CD4+ or CD8+ T cells sorted from blood, sampled in a trial of the OX40 agonist ivuxolimab. The CDR3 region is CASSFPGTEQFF. Here the CDR3 DNA reads TGCGCCAGCAGCTTCCCCGGGACCGAGCAGTTCTTC.